The clone carrying this T cell receptor (beta chain) was recorded a few times. Original processing methods: 100,000 or so TCRs per sample was the median, with a range of roughly 23,224 to 690,600. MiXCR was run by TCRdb on the RACE reads, yielding one entry per CDR3 protein. TCRdb, rather than the study authors, made the V and J calls. The sample contains roughly 36,000 distinct CDR3 sequences, about 9.3% of which appear only once. The time point here: pre-sensitization, week 0. Treatment noted: therapeutic diphenylcyclopropenone sensitization with weekly scalp DPC. Unfractionated whole blood served as the source for total RNA extraction. The data stem from a study of human T cells and chemical hapten exposure. The overall study: Subjects had 2% DPC placed on roughly 2 cm by roughly 2 cm of upper inner arm skin for sensitization.

CDR3 size: 11 residues. CDR1 SQVTM and CDR2 ANQGSEA come from the germline V gene. V was pared by 7 bases and J by 6 bases, with 12 bases between. The receptor's source is a man aged 50 or older with alopecia areata. Some clones in this sample may be carry-over from other donors' samples. The source was whole blood, collected in connection with sensitization to the hapten diphenylcyclopropenone (DPC). The genes are TRBV29-1 and TRBJ1-1; D gene unclear. CDR3 in amino acids: CSGTEGSEAFF. As DNA, the CDR3 is TGCAGCGGGACGGAAGGCTCTGAAGCTTTCTTT. Variable domain in full (rest from reference TRBV29-1 and TRBJ1-1): SAVISQKPSRDICQRGTSLTIQCQVDSQVTMMFWYRQQPGQSLTLIATANQGSEATYESGFVIDKFPISRPNLTFSTLTVSNMSPEDSSIYLCSGTEGSEAFFGQGTRLTVV.